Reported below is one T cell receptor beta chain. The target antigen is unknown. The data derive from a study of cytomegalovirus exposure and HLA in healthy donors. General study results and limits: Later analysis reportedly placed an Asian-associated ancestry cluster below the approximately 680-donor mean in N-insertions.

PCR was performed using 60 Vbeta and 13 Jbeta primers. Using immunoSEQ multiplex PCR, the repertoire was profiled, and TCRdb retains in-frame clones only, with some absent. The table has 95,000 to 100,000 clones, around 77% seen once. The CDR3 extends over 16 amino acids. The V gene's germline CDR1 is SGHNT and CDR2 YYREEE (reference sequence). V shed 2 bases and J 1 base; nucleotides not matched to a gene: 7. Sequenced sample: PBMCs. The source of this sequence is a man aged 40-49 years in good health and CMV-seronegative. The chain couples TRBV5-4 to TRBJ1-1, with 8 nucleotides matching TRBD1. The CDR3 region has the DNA TGTGCCAGCAGCTTAGCAGGGGGCGCGGGGAACACTGAAGCTTTCTTT. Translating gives CASSLAGGAGNTEAFF.